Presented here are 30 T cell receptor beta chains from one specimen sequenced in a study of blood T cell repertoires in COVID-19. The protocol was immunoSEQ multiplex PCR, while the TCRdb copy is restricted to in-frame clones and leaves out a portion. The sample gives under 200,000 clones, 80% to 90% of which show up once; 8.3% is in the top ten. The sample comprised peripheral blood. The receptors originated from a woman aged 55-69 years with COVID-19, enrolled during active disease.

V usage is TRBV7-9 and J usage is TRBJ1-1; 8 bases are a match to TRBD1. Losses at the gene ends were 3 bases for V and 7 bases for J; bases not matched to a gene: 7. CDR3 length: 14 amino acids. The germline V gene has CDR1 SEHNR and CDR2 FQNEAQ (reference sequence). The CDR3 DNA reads TGTGCCAGCAGCTTCCCTAGGACAGGGCGTGAAGCTTTCTTT. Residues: CASSFPRTGREAFF.

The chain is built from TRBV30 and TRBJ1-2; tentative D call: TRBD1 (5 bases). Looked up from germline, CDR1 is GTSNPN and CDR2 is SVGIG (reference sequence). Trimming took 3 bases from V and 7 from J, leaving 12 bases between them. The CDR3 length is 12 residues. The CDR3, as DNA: TGTGCCTGGAGAGGGGATCCACGTGGCTACACCTTC. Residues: CAWRGDPRGYTF.

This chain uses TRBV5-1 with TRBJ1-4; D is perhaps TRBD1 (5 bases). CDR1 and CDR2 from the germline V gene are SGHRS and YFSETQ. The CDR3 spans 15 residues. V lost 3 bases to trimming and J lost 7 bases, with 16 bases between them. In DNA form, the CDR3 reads TGCGCCAGCAGCTCCCAGGGAAGTTTCGGTGAAAAACTGTTTTTT. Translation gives CASSSQGSFGEKLFF. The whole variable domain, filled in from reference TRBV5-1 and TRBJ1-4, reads KAGVTQTPRYLIKTRGQQVTLSCSPISGHRSVSWYQQTPGQGLQFLFEYFSETQRNKGNFPGRFSGRQFSNSRSEMNVSTLELGDSALYLCASSSQGSFGEKLFFGSGTQLSVL.

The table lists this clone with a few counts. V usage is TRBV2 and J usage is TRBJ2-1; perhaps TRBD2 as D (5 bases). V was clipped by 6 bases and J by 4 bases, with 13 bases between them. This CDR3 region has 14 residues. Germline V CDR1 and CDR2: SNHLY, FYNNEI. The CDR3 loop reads CASRAVAWYNEQFF. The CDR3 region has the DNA TGTGCCAGCAGGGCCGTAGCGTGGTACAATGAGCAGTTCTTC.

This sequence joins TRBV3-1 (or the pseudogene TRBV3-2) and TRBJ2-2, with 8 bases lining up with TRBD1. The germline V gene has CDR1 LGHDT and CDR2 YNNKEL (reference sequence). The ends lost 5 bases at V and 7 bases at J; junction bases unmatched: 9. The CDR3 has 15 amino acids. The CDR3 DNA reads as TGTGCCAGCAGCTCCGACAGGGGAAGAAACGGGGAGCTGTTTTTT. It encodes CASSSDRGRNGELFF.

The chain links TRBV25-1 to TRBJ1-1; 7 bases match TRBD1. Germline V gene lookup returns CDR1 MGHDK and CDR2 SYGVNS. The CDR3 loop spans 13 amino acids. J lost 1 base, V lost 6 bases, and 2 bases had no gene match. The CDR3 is CASRGTANTEAFF. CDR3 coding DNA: TGTGCCAGCAGAGGGACAGCGAACACTGAAGCTTTCTTT.

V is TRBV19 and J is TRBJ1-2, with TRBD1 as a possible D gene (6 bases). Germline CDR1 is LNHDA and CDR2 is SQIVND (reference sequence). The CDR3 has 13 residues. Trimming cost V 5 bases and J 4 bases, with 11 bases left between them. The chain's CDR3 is CASSGDRIYGYTF. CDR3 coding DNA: TGTGCCAGTAGTGGTGACAGGATCTATGGCTACACCTTC.

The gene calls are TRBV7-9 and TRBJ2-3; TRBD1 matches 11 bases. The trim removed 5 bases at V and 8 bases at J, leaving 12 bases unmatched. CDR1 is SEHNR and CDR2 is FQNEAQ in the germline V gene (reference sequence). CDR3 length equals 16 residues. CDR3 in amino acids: CASSSTTGTGGFTQYF. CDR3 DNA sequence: TGTGCCAGCAGCAGTACCACCGGGACAGGGGGATTTACGCAGTATTTT.

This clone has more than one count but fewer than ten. The CDR3 here is CASSLSGRSSYEQYF. The CDR3 DNA is TGTGCCAGCAGCTTAAGCGGTAGAAGCTCCTACGAGCAGTACTTC. The chain links TRBV6-5 to TRBJ2-7; TRBD2 is a possible D gene (5 bases). The germline V gene has CDR1 MNHEY and CDR2 SVGAGI. The V end was cut by 6 bases, the J end by 0 bases, with 15 bases between. This CDR3 has 15 amino acids.

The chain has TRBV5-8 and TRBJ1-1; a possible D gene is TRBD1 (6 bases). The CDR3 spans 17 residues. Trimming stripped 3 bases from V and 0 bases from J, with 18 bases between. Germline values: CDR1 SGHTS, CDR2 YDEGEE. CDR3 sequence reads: CASSSRLGGGMNTEAFF. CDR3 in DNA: TGTGCCAGCAGCTCGCGGCTGGGGGGGGGCATGAACACTGAAGCTTTCTTT.

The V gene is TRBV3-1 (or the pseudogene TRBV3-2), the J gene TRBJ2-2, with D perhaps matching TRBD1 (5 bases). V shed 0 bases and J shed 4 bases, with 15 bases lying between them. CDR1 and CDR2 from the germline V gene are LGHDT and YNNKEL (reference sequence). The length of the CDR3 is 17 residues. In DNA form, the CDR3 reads TGTGCCAGCAGCCAAGATCGAAGGGGCTTGGGCACCGGGGAGCTGTTTTTT. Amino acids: CASSQDRRGLGTGELFF.

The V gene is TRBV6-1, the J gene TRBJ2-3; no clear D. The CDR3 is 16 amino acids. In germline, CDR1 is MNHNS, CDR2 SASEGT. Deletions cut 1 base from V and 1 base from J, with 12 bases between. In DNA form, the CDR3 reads TGTGCCAGCAGTGAAGAGAGTAATCTTCGCACAGATACGCAGTATTTT. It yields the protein CASSEESNLRTDTQYF.

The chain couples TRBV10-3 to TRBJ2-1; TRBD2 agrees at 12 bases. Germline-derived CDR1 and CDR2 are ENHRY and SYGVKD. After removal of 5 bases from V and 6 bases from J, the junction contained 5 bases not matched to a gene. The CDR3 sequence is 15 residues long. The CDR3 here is CAISTLAGGLNEQFF. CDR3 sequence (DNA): TGTGCCATCAGTACACTAGCGGGGGGTCTCAATGAGCAGTTCTTC.

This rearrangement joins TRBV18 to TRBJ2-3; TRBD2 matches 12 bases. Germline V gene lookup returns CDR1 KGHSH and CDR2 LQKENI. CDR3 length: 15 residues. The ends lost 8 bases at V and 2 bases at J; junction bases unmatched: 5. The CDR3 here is CASKASGRATDTQYF. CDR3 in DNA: TGTGCCAGCAAAGCTAGCGGGAGGGCCACAGATACGCAGTATTTT.

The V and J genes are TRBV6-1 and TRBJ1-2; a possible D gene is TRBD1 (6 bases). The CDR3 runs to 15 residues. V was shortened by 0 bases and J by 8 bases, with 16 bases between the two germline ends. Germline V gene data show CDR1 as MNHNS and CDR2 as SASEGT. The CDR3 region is CASSEAHQGLGGYTF. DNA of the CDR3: TGTGCCAGCAGTGAAGCGCATCAGGGGCTGGGCGGCTACACCTTC.

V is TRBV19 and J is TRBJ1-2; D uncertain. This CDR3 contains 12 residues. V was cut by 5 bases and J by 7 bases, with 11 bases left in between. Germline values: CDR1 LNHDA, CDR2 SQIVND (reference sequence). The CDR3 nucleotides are TGTGCCAGTAGTCCTCAGAGGATTGGCTACACCTTC. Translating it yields CASSPQRIGYTF.

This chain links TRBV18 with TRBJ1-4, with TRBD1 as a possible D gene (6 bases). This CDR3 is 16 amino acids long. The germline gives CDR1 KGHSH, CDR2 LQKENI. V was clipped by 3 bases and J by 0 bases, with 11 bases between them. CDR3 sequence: CASSPGQISTNEKLFF. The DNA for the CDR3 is TGTGCCAGCTCACCTGGACAGATATCAACTAATGAAAAACTGTTTTTT.

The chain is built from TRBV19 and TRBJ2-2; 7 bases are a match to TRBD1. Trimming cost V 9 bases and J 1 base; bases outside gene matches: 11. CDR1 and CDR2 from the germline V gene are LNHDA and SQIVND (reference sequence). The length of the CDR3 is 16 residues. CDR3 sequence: CASVGQGQLNTGELFF. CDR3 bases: TGTGCCAGCGTGGGGCAGGGACAGCTGAACACCGGGGAGCTGTTTTTT.

The CDR3 reads CASSTDHYGYTF. The CDR3 coding sequence is TGTGCCAGCAGCACAGACCACTATGGCTACACCTTC. V gene TRBV5-5 combines with J gene TRBJ1-2, with D unresolved. The V end was cut by 4 bases, the J end by 3 bases, with 7 bases between. The CDR3 is made up of 12 amino acids. Germline V gene data show CDR1 as SGHKS and CDR2 as YYEKEE (reference sequence).

The CDR3 reads CASLWTGEQFF. The CDR3 nucleotides read TGCGCCAGCCTGTGGACTGGTGAGCAGTTCTTC. This sequence joins TRBV10-2 and TRBJ2-1, with D possibly being TRBD2 (5 bases). The CDR3 loop spans 11 amino acids. Germline V gene lookup returns CDR1 WSHSY and CDR2 SAAADI. V gave up 8 bases and J gave up 9 bases, with 11 bases separating them.

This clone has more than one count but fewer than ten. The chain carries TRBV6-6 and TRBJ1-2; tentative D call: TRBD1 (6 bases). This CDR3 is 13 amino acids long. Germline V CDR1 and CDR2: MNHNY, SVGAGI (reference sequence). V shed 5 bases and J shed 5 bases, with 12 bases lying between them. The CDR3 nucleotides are TGTGCCAGCAGTCCACCGGGACAATATGGCTACACCTTC. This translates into CASSPPGQYGYTF.

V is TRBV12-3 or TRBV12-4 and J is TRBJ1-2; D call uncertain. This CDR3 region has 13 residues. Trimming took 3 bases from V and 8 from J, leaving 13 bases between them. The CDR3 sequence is CASSFTGVWGYTF. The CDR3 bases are TGTGCCAGCAGTTTTACGGGAGTTTGGGGCTACACCTTC.

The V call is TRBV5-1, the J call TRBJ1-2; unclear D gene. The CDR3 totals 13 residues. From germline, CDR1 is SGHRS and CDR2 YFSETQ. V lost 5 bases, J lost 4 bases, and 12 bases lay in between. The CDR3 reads CASSFTESYGYTF. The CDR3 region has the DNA TGCGCCAGCAGTTTTACAGAGTCCTATGGCTACACCTTC.

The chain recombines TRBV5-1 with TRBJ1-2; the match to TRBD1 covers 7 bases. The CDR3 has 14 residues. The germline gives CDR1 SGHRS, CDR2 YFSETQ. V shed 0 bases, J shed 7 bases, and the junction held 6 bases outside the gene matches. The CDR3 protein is CASSLEGRGIGYTF. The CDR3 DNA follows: TGCGCCAGCAGCTTGGAGGGCAGGGGGATTGGCTACACCTTC.

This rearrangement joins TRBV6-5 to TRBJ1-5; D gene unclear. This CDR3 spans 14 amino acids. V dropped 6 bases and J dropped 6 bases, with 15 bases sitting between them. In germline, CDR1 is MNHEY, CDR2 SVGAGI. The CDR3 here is CASSKTELSQPQHF. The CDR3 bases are TGTGCCAGCAGCAAAACAGAATTATCTCAGCCCCAGCATTTT.

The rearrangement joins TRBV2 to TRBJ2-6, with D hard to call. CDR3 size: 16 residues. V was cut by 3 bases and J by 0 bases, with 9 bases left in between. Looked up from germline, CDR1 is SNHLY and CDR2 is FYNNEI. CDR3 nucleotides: TGTGCCAGCAGTGAGGGCAGCCGCTCTGGGGCCAACGTCCTGACTTTC. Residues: CASSEGSRSGANVLTF.

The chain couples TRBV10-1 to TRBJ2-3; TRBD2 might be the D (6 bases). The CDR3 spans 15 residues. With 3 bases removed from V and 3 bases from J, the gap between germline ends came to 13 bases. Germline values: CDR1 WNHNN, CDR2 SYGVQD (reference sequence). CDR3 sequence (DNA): TGCGCCAGCAGTGAACTGGCGGGGCTAACAGATACGCAGTATTTT. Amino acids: CASSELAGLTDTQYF.

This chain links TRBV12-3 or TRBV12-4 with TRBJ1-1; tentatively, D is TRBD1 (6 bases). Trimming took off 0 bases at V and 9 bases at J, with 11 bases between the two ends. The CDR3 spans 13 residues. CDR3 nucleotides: TGTGCCAGCAGTTTAGCGCGAGGGGGTAAAGCTTTCTTT. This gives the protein CASSLARGGKAFF.

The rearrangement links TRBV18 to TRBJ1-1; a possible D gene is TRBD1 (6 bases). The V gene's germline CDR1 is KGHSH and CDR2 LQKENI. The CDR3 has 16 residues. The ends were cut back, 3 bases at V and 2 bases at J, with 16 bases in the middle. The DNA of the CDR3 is TGTGCCAGCTCACCTACCACCGGGACATTCAACACTGAAGCTTTCTTT. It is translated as CASSPTTGTFNTEAFF.

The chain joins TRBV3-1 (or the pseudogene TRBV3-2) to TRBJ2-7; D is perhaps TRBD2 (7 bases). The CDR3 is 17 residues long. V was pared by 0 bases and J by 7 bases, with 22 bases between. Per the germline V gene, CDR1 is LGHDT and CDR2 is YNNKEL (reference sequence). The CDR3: CASSQDRTGGPGSEQYV. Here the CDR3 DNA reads TGTGCCAGCAGCCAAGATCGGACCGGGGGGCCGGGTTCGGAGCAGTACGTC.